The 3 T cell receptor beta chains given below trace back to one sample, sequenced in a study of T-cell memory formation after mild COVID-19. MiXCR was run by TCRdb on the 5' RACE reads, yielding one entry per CDR3 protein. The repertoire has roughly 200,000 distinct CDR3 sequences, 9.5% to 10% of them found once; the top ten carry roughly 4%. Specimen: PBMCs or a T cell subset sorted from them (not recorded which). The receptors were gathered from a man younger than 35 who had mild COVID-19 (a few samples of this study predate the infection). Cell type and time point are not known.

This sequence joins TRBV18 and TRBJ2-7; TRBD1 aligns across 7 bases. J gave up 3 bases and V 0 bases, and 2 bases lay outside the gene matches. Per germline, CDR1 KGHSH and CDR2 LQKENI. The CDR3 consists of 14 residues. CDR3 sequence: CASSPPGQYYEQYF. The CDR3 DNA reads TGTGCCAGCTCACCACCGGGACAGTACTACGAGCAGTACTTC.

This clonotype was counted many times. This chain uses TRBV20-1 with TRBJ1-1, with D unclear. The ends were cut back, 1 base at V and 10 bases at J, with 7 bases in the middle. In germline, CDR1 is DFQATT, CDR2 SNEGSKA (reference sequence). This CDR3 comprises 10 residues. The CDR3 region is CSARVVTAFF. CDR3 nucleotide sequence: TGCAGTGCTAGAGTAGTTACAGCTTTCTTT.

Only a few counts were recorded for this clonotype. The chain links TRBV19 to TRBJ2-1, with 9 positions matching TRBD1. Germline CDR1 reads LNHDA; CDR2 reads SQIVND (reference sequence). V gave up 10 bases and J gave up 7 bases; unmatched junction bases: 5. CDR3 length: 12 amino acids. CDR3 protein: CATRDRVNEQFF. The CDR3 nucleotides are TGTGCCACCCGGGACAGGGTAAATGAGCAGTTCTTC.